The clone carrying this T cell receptor beta chain was found many times. Its antigen is currently unknown. TCRdb fed the 5' RACE reads into MiXCR, producing one record per CDR3 protein. The top ten clones hold approximately 15% of a sample with 500,000 to 650,000 distinct CDR3 sequences, less than 20% of them seen once. This sample was included in a study of T cells after yellow fever vaccination. Broader study findings: The secondary response showed a weaker magnitude and a faster peak, day 5 versus 15.

CDR1 is SGHRS, CDR2 YFSETQ, per germline. The CDR3 has 13 amino acids. Trimming shortened V by 0 bases and J by 1 base, and 4 bases separated the two germline ends. The sequences come from PBMCs, collected around 5 days after the first yellow fever vaccination. The chain recombines TRBV5-1 with TRBJ1-2; D gene ambiguous. The clonotype was recovered from a young man who received the YFV17D yellow fever vaccine. CDR3 bases: TGCGCCAGCAGCTTGGGTTATAACTATGGCTACACCTTC. Protein sequence: CASSLGYNYGYTF.